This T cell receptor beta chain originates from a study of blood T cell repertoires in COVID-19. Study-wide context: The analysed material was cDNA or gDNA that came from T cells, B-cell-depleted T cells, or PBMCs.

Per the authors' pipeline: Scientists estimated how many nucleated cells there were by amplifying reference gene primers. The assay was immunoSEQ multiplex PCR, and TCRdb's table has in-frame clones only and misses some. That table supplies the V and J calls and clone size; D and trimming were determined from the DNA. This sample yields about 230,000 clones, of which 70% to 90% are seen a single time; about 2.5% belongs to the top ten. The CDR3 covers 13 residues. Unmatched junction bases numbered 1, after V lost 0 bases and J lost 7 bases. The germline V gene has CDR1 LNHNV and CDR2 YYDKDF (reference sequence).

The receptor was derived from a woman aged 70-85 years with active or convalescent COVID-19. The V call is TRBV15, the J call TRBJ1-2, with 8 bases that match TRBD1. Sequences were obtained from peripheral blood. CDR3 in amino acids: CATSRDRGPGYTF. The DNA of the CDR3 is TGTGCCACCAGCAGAGACAGGGGGCCTGGCTACACCTTC. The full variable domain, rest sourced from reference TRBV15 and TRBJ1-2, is DAMVIQNPRYQVTQFGKPVTLSCSQTLNHNVMYWYQQKSSQAPKLLFHYYDKDFNNEADTPDNFQSRRPNTSFCFLDIRSPGLGDTAMYLCATSRDRGPGYTFGSGTRLTVV.